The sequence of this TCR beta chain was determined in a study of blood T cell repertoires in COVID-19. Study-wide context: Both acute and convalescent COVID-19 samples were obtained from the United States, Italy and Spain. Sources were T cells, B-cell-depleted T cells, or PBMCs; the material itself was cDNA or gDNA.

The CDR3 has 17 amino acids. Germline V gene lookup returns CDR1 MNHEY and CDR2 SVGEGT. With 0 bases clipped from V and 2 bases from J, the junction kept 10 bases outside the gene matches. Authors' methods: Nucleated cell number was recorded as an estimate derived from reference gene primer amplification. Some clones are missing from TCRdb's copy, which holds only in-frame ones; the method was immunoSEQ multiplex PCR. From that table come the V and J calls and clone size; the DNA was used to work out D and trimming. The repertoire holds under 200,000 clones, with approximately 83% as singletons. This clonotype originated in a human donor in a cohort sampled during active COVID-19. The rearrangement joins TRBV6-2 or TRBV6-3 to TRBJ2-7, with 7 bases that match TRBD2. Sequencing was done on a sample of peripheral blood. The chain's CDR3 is CASSYSNLGLLTYEQYF. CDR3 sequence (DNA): TGTGCCAGCAGTTACTCAAATTTGGGACTACTAACCTACGAGCAGTACTTC.